Listed below are T cell receptor beta chains from one sample, sequenced in a study of T cell responses to AZD1222 COVID-19 vaccine. Using immunoSEQ multiplex PCR, the repertoire was profiled, and TCRdb retains in-frame clones only, with some absent. Among about 160,000 clones, under 95% were seen once, and the ten largest hold around 4.6%. The sequences come from peripheral blood, collected on day 0 of MenACWY control vaccination. All receptors come from an adult in good health. CDR3s leave out the opening cysteine and the closing phenylalanine or tryptophan.

TRBV19,TRBJ1-5,ASRAFNQPQH
TRBV27,TRBJ2-7,ASSPGLPSGSATTYEQY
TRBV5-4,TRBJ2-5,ASSFAQRPAQETQY
TRBV9,TRBJ2-2,ASSEPGQGATGELF
TRBV2,TRBJ1-1,ASSGHRGNTEAF
TRBV5-5,TRBJ1-1,ASSFRGVNTEAF
TRBV29-1,TRBJ1-1,SVEVGTVNTEAF
TRBV28,TRBJ2-2,ASSGTGSAGELF
TRBV6-5,TRBJ2-7,ASSLGTLDMNEQY
TRBV3-1/TRBV3-2,TRBJ2-2,ASSQDSRGDTGELF
TRBV18,TRBJ2-5,ASSAQETQY
TRBV28,TRBJ2-2,ASSLWRELF
TRBV7-2,TRBJ2-6,ASSLIVSGANVLT
TRBV6-5,TRBJ1-4,ASSYSITGQGGKLF